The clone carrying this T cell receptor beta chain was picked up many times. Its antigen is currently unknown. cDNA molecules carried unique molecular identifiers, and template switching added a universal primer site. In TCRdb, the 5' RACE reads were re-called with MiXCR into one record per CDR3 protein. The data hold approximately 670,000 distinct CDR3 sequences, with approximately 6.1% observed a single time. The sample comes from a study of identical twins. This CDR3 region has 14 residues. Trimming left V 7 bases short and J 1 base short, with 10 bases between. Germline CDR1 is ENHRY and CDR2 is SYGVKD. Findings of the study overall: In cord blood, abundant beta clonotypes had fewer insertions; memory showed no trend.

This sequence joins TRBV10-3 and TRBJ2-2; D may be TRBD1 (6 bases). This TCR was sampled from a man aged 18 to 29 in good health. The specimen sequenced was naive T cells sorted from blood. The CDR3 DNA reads TGTGCCATCACGAAGGGGGAGAACACCGGGGAGCTGTTTTTT. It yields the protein CAITKGENTGELFF.